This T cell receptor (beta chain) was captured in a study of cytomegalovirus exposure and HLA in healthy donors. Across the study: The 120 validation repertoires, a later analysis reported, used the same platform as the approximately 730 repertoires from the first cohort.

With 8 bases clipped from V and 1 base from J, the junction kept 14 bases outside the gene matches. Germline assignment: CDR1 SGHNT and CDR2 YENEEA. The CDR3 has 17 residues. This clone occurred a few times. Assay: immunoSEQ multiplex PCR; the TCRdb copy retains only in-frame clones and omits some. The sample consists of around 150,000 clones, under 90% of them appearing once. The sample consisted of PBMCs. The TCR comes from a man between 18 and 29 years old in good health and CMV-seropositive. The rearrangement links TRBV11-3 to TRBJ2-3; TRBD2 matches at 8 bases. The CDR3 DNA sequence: TGTGCCAGCTTAAGCGGGAGACCACAGGTTCGCACAGATACGCAGTATTTT. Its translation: CASLSGRPQVRTDTQYF.